One and the same sample provided the 17 T cell receptor beta chains below, sequenced in a study of TIL therapy for anti-PD-1-resistant metastatic lung cancer. The time point is: pre-treatment sample, taken before nivolumab and TIL therapy. Sequencing used immunoSEQ v3. This table comes from immunoSEQ multiplex PCR, and its TCRdb copy is limited to in-frame clones, with some not included. Of 36,000 or so clones in the sample, less than 75% were seen once. The sequencing used blood, collected at baseline. Every receptor here comes from a person aged 25 to 85 with non-small cell lung cancer.

This clone was counted only a few times. The rearrangement joins TRBV19 to TRBJ1-2; D gene uncertain. V was trimmed by 3 bases and J by 4 bases, leaving 9 bases between them. The germline V gene encodes CDR1 LNHDA and CDR2 SQIVND (reference sequence). The CDR3 loop spans 13 amino acids. CDR3 DNA sequence: TGTGCCAGTAGTATCGCCAACAGCTATGGCTACACCTTC. This encodes CASSIANSYGYTF.

V and J are TRBV28 and TRBJ1-1; 8 nucleotides match TRBD1. J lost 6 bases, V lost 4 bases, and 7 bases had no gene match. Germline CDR1 MDHEN, CDR2 SYDVKM. There are 14 residues in the CDR3. As DNA, the CDR3 is TGTGCCAGCAGTTCCCTCTACAGGGGGTCTGAAGCTTTCTTT. Protein: CASSSLYRGSEAFF. Together with reference TRBV28 and TRBJ1-1, the CDR3 gives the full variable domain: DVKVTQSSRYLVKRTGEKVFLECVQDMDHENMFWYRQDPGLGLRLIYFSYDVKMKEKGDIPEGYSVSREKKERFSLILESASTNQTSMYLCASSSLYRGSEAFFGQGTRLTVV.

The CDR3, as DNA: TGTGCCAGTAGTCCTATAGGGGGTATTGACCAGCCCCAGCATTTT. This gives the protein CASSPIGGIDQPQHF. V usage is TRBV19 and J usage is TRBJ1-5; D is possibly TRBD1 (6 bases). Germline values: CDR1 LNHDA, CDR2 SQIVND (reference sequence). CDR3 length: 15 amino acids. Deletions cut 5 bases from V and 7 bases from J, with 18 bases between.

The V and J genes are TRBV27 and TRBJ1-2; 11 nucleotides line up with TRBD1. Germline CDR1 reads MNHEY; CDR2 reads SMNVEV (reference sequence). This CDR3 comprises 16 residues. J was trimmed by 5 bases and V by 3 bases; bases with no gene match: 8. The CDR3 nucleotides read TGTGCCAGCAGTTTTACAGGACAGGGGGCAGGATATGGCTACACCTTC. This codes for CASSFTGQGAGYGYTF.

The chain carries TRBV28 and TRBJ1-3; D unclear. The CDR3 loop spans 18 amino acids. V lost 4 bases to trimming and J lost 6 bases, with 25 bases between them. Germline V gene data show CDR1 as MDHEN and CDR2 as SYDVKM. CDR3 loop: CASSSGFSGGRNSNTIYF. CDR3 coding DNA: TGTGCCAGCAGTTCGGGTTTTTCGGGCGGCCGGAACTCAAACACCATATATTTT.

The chain carries TRBV28 and TRBJ2-7; TRBD2 is a possible D gene (5 bases). The length of the CDR3 is 14 residues. Trimming removed 2 bases at V and 5 bases at J, with 13 bases between. The germline V gene has CDR1 MDHEN and CDR2 SYDVKM. CDR3: CASSLPGVGDEQYF. In nucleotides, the CDR3 is TGTGCCAGCAGTTTACCAGGAGTCGGGGACGAGCAGTACTTC.

The chain is built from TRBV5-4 and TRBJ2-5; 12 bases are shared with TRBD2. Germline trimming cut 4 bases from V and 1 base from J; bases unmatched to any gene: 5. The CDR3 length is 16 residues. Germline V lookup: CDR1 SGHNT, CDR2 YYREEE (reference sequence). The chain's CDR3 is CASSAGLAGPQETQYF. The CDR3 DNA reads TGTGCCAGCAGCGCGGGACTAGCGGGCCCCCAAGAGACCCAGTACTTC.

This sequence joins TRBV25-1 and TRBJ1-1, with D possibly being TRBD1 (5 bases). V was clipped by 8 bases and J by 1 base, with 8 bases between them. CDR1 MGHDK and CDR2 SYGVNS come from the germline V gene. The CDR3 runs to 12 residues. The chain's CDR3 is CASQTGNTEAFF. DNA for the CDR3: TGTGCCAGCCAAACAGGGAACACTGAAGCTTTCTTT.

The CDR3 reads CASSPDRVGNQPQHF. The CDR3 DNA is TGCGCCAGCAGCCCCGACAGGGTGGGCAATCAGCCCCAGCATTTT. The chain links TRBV4-1 to TRBJ1-5; 7 nucleotides line up with TRBD1. With 4 bases clipped from V and 2 bases from J, the junction kept 5 bases outside the gene matches. The germline V gene has CDR1 MGHRA and CDR2 YSYEKL. The CDR3 is made up of 15 amino acids.

The V and J genes are TRBV2 and TRBJ1-5; D unclear. The V gene's germline CDR1 is SNHLY and CDR2 FYNNEI. Trimming pared 0 bases from V and 6 bases from J, leaving 12 bases between. This CDR3 has 15 amino acids. The CDR3 region is CASSEAMAGGQPQHF. The CDR3 DNA reads as TGTGCCAGCAGTGAAGCAATGGCAGGCGGTCAGCCCCAGCATTTT.

This clone occurred once. V usage is TRBV5-4 and J usage is TRBJ2-3; D is perhaps TRBD1 (6 bases). The CDR3 is 16 residues long. V gave up 4 bases and J gave up 3 bases, with 18 bases separating them. Germline CDR1 and CDR2: SGHNT and YYREEE (reference sequence). The CDR3 coding sequence is TGTGCCAGCAGCGGAAGCTTAGGGGGAGTTACAGATACGCAGTATTTT. It translates to CASSGSLGGVTDTQYF.

The sample holds one count of this clone. The V call is TRBV25-1, the J call TRBJ2-5; the match to TRBD1 covers 8 bases. Looked up from germline, CDR1 is MGHDK and CDR2 is SYGVNS. CDR3 length: 16 amino acids. Unmatched junction bases numbered 10, after V lost 6 bases and J lost 1 base. CDR3 coding DNA: TGTGCCAGCAGCGACCGCAGAACAGGGGGCCAAGAGACCCAGTACTTC. Translating gives CASSDRRTGGQETQYF. The full variable domain, rest sourced from reference TRBV25-1 and TRBJ2-5, is EADIYQTPRYLVIGTGKKITLECSQTMGHDKMYWYQQDPGMELHLIHYSYGVNSTEKGDLSSESTVSRIRTEHFPLTLESARPSHTSQYLCASSDRRTGGQETQYFGPGTRLLVL.

The rearrangement uses TRBV6-6 and TRBJ2-7; a weak D match, TRBD2 (6 bases). Germline V lookup: CDR1 MNHNY, CDR2 SVGAGI (reference sequence). Trimming removed 6 bases from V and 0 bases from J, with 15 bases in between. The length of the CDR3 is 15 residues. The CDR3, as DNA: TGTGCCAGCAGGTCCCGGGACTCGAGCTCCTACGAGCAGTACTTC. Translated, it gives CASRSRDSSSYEQYF.

The chain employs TRBV6-5 and TRBJ2-4; D gene unclear. The CDR3 extends over 14 amino acids. V lost 5 bases and J lost 2, with 10 bases in between. Germline CDR1 MNHEY, CDR2 SVGAGI. CDR3 nucleotides: TGTGCCAGCAGTCCTGGGGTGACCAAAAACATTCAGTACTTC. Amino acids: CASSPGVTKNIQYF.

The chain is built from TRBV7-8 and TRBJ1-4; D is undetermined. Trimming took off 5 bases at V and 4 bases at J, with 11 bases between the two ends. The germline V gene has CDR1 SGHVS and CDR2 FQNEAQ. The length of the CDR3 is 14 residues. The CDR3 loop is CASSAGGGNEKLFF. The CDR3 nucleotides read TGTGCCAGCAGCGCCGGCGGCGGTAATGAAAAACTGTTTTTT.

The CDR3 nucleotides read TGTGCCAGCAGTGCCAGGGTGGATACGCAGTATTTT. It encodes CASSARVDTQYF. The chain links TRBV2 to TRBJ2-3; a possible D gene is TRBD1 (5 bases). The V and J ends lost 4 bases and 6 bases respectively, with 8 bases between them. The CDR3 contains 12 residues. The germline V gene encodes CDR1 SNHLY and CDR2 FYNNEI.

The CDR3 DNA sequence: TGTGCCAGCAGCCAGCGGACGGGAGGAAACTATGGCTACACCTTC. Residues: CASSQRTGGNYGYTF. The genes are TRBV9 and TRBJ1-2, with unresolved D. CDR1 is SGDLS, CDR2 YYNGEE, per germline. This CDR3 contains 15 residues. Between the trimmed V and J ends, which lost 4 bases and 2 bases, there was a span of 15 bases.